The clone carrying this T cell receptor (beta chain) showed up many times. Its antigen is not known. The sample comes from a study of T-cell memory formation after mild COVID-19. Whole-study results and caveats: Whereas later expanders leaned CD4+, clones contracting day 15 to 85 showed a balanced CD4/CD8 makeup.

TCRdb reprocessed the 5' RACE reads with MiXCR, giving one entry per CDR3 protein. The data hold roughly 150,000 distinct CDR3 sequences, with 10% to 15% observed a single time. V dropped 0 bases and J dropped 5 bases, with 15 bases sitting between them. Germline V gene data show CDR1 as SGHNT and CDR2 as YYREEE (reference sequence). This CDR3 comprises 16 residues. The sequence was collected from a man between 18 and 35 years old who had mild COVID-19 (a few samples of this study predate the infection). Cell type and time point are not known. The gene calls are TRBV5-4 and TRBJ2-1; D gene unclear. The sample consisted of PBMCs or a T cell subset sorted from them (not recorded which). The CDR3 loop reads CASSLGGFRGDNEQFF. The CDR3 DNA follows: TGTGCCAGCAGCTTGGGGGGATTTCGCGGAGACAATGAGCAGTTCTTC.